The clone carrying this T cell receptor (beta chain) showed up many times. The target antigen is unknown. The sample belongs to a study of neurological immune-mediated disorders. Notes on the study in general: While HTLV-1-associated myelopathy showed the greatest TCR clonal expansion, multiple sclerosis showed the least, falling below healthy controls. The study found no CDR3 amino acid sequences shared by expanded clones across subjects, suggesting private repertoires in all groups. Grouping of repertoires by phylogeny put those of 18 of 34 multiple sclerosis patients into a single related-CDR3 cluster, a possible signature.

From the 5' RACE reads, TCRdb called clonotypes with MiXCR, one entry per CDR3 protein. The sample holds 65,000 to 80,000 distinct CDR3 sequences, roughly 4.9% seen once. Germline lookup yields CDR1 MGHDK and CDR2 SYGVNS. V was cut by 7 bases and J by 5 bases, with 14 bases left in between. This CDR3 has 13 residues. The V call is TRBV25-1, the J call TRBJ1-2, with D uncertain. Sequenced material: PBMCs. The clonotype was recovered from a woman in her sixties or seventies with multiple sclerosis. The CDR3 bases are TGTGCCAGCACCGAAGGAGGGAAATATGGCTACACCTTC. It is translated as CASTEGGKYGYTF.